A single sample gave rise to the 21 T cell receptor beta chains below, sequenced in a study of cytomegalovirus exposure and HLA in healthy donors. The PCR contained 60 Vbeta and 13 Jbeta primers. Assay: immunoSEQ multiplex PCR; the TCRdb copy retains only in-frame clones and omits some. The table records 85,000 to 100,000 clones, nearly 80% of them present only once. The sample taken for sequencing was PBMCs. The receptors shown here come from a woman between 40 and 50 years old in good health and CMV-seropositive.

CDR3 coding DNA: TGTGCCAGCAGTAGGCAGGTGAGCTCCTACGAGCAGTACTTC. It translates to CASSRQVSSYEQYF. The rearrangement uses TRBV2 and TRBJ2-7, with D unresolved. V was pared by 5 bases and J by 0 bases, with 11 bases between. The CDR3 sequence is 14 residues long. CDR1 and CDR2 from the germline V gene are SNHLY and FYNNEI. The full variable domain, with the rest looked up from reference TRBV2 and TRBJ2-7, is EPEVTQTPSHQVTQMGQEVILRCVPISNHLYFYWYRQILGQKVEFLVSFYNNEISEKSEIFDDQFSVERPDGSNFTLKIRSTKLEDSAMYFCASSRQVSSYEQYFGPGTRLTVT.

This clone is classed as medium-sized. The chain combines TRBV6-1 with TRBJ1-1; possible D gene TRBD1, 5 bases. CDR1 is MNHNS, CDR2 SASEGT, per germline. This CDR3 contains 14 residues. V gave up 2 bases and J gave up 5 bases, with 12 bases separating them. CDR3 in DNA: TGTGCCAGCAGTGAACCGCAGGGTGGGACTGAAGCTTTCTTT. This encodes CASSEPQGGTEAFF.

This clone came up a few times. The chain is built from TRBV5-6 and TRBJ1-5, with 9 positions matching TRBD1. The CDR3 contains 15 residues. Trimming cost V 0 bases and J 5 bases; bases outside gene matches: 3. CDR1 is SGHDT, CDR2 YYEEEE, per germline. Written as DNA, the CDR3 is TGTGCCAGCAGCTTGGGGGACAGGGACGATCAGCCCCAGCATTTT. This codes for CASSLGDRDDQPQHF.

V and J are TRBV27 and TRBJ2-4, with a possible D match to TRBD1 (6 bases). CDR1 and CDR2 from the germline V gene are MNHEY and SMNVEV (reference sequence). The CDR3 is 13 residues long. The ends were cut back, 2 bases at V and 8 bases at J, with 10 bases in the middle. The CDR3 sequence: CASSLNRDDIQYF. The CDR3 coding sequence is TGTGCCAGCAGTTTAAACAGGGATGACATTCAGTACTTC.

This sequence joins TRBV2 and TRBJ2-1; D might be TRBD2 (5 bases). Trimming took off 4 bases at V and 3 bases at J, with 16 bases between the two ends. The CDR3 runs to 16 residues. CDR1 is SNHLY and CDR2 is FYNNEI in the germline V gene. The CDR3 spells CASSGGPLAIYNEQFF. The CDR3 DNA reads TGTGCCAGCAGTGGAGGGCCCCTTGCCATCTACAATGAGCAGTTCTTC. Full variable domain (missing parts from reference TRBV2 and TRBJ2-1): EPEVTQTPSHQVTQMGQEVILRCVPISNHLYFYWYRQILGQKVEFLVSFYNNEISEKSEIFDDQFSVERPDGSNFTLKIRSTKLEDSAMYFCASSGGPLAIYNEQFFGPGTRLTVL.

The chain combines TRBV4-1 with TRBJ1-5; D is unclear. V was shortened by 0 bases and J by 2 bases, with 11 bases between the two germline ends. Looked up from germline, CDR1 is MGHRA and CDR2 is YSYEKL. The CDR3 runs to 16 residues. This chain's CDR3 is CASSQDLRAGNQPQHF. DNA for the CDR3: TGCGCCAGCAGCCAAGATCTGAGGGCAGGCAATCAGCCCCAGCATTTT.

A single count supports this clone. The chain employs TRBV2 and TRBJ2-7; TRBD2 agrees at 10 bases. V shed 7 bases, J shed 3 bases, and the junction held 9 bases outside the gene matches. The CDR3 spans 15 residues. Germline V gives CDR1 SNHLY, CDR2 FYNNEI. CDR3 sequence: CASKRAGGPIYEQYF. CDR3 sequence (DNA): TGTGCCAGCAAACGAGCGGGAGGGCCGATCTACGAGCAGTACTTC.

The chain recombines TRBV27 with TRBJ2-7; 11 bases fit TRBD2. Germline assignment: CDR1 MNHEY and CDR2 SMNVEV (reference sequence). The CDR3 extends over 15 amino acids. The V gene end was trimmed by 6 bases and the J gene end by 2 bases; junction bases not matched to a gene: 6. The CDR3, as DNA: TGTGCCAGCAGCCCGGGACTAGCGGCGGCCTACGAGCAGTACTTC. Its protein product is CASSPGLAAAYEQYF.

V is TRBV28 and J is TRBJ2-7; 8 bases line up with TRBD1. Germline V gives CDR1 MDHEN, CDR2 SYDVKM. This CDR3 region has 13 residues. With 3 bases clipped from V and 2 bases from J, the junction kept 0 bases outside the gene matches. CDR3: CASSLTGAYEQYF. CDR3 coding DNA: TGTGCCAGCAGTTTGACAGGGGCCTACGAGCAGTACTTC.

The genes are TRBV29-1 and TRBJ2-3; D is perhaps TRBD2 (6 bases). This CDR3 region has 17 residues. Germline CDR1 SQVTM, CDR2 ANQGSEA. V was trimmed by 0 bases and J by 6 bases, leaving 22 bases between them. CDR3 nucleotide sequence: TGCAGCGTTGAAGATCTTTTGGGGGGAGGCCGGGGGGATACGCAGTATTTT. It specifies CSVEDLLGGGRGDTQYF.

The chain carries TRBV19 and TRBJ2-7; 9 bases are a match to TRBD2. The CDR3 runs to 15 residues. The trim removed 6 bases at V and 6 bases at J, leaving 12 bases unmatched. CDR1 LNHDA and CDR2 SQIVND come from the germline V gene (reference sequence). The CDR3 loop is CASRSSGTSRLEQYF. The CDR3 bases are TGTGCCAGTAGGTCATCCGGGACTAGCCGCCTCGAGCAGTACTTC. Supplemented by reference TRBV19 and TRBJ2-7, the full variable domain reads DGGITQSPKYLFRKEGQNVTLSCEQNLNHDAMYWYRQDPGQGLRLIYYSQIVNDFQKGDIAEGYSVSREKKESFPLTVTSAQKNPTAFYLCASRSSGTSRLEQYFGPGTRLTVT.

This chain uses TRBV28 with TRBJ2-5; 8 bases map to TRBD2. The CDR3 sequence is 15 residues long. After removal of 1 base from V and 3 bases from J, the junction contained 4 bases not matched to a gene. Germline values: CDR1 MDHEN, CDR2 SYDVKM. The CDR3 nucleotides read TGTGCCAGCAGTTTATTCGGGAGGGGGGAAGAGACCCAGTACTTC. Protein: CASSLFGRGEETQYF.

This clone was seen only once. V and J are TRBV10-3 and TRBJ1-2; 7 nucleotides align to TRBD1. Germline V gene sequence: CDR1 ENHRY, CDR2 SYGVKD. V dropped 6 bases and J dropped 4; count of bases not matched to a gene: 11. The CDR3 covers 15 residues. The CDR3 DNA sequence: TGTGCCATCAGGGAGGGACAGTCCTTCATCTATGGCTACACCTTC. The encoded protein is CAIREGQSFIYGYTF.

V usage is TRBV19 and J usage is TRBJ2-5, with D tentatively TRBD2 (6 bases). V dropped 5 bases and J dropped 5 bases, with 21 bases sitting between them. Germline V CDR1 and CDR2: LNHDA, SQIVND (reference sequence). The CDR3 loop spans 16 amino acids. The CDR3 loop reads CASSPGVGEARETQYF. The CDR3 DNA is TGTGCCAGTAGTCCGGGGGTGGGGGAGGCACGGGAGACCCAGTACTTC.

The chain is built from TRBV7-9 and TRBJ2-7; TRBD1 matches at 12 bases. Germline trimming cut 4 bases from V and 5 bases from J; bases unmatched to any gene: 3. In germline, CDR1 is SEHNR, CDR2 FQNEAQ (reference sequence). This CDR3 is built from 14 residues. For the CDR3, the DNA is TGTGCCAGCAGCTCGGGACAGGGGGCTCACGAGCAGTACTTC. Its translation: CASSSGQGAHEQYF.

This sequence joins TRBV6-1 and TRBJ2-7; 9 bases agree with TRBD1. Trimming removed 6 bases from V and 3 bases from J; junction bases left unmatched: 6. This CDR3 comprises 14 residues. Per the germline V gene, CDR1 is MNHNS and CDR2 is SASEGT. In nucleotides, the CDR3 is TGTGCCAGCAGAGGGGGACAGGGCCTCTACGAGCAGTACTTC. Its translation is CASRGGQGLYEQYF.

The chain has TRBV28 and TRBJ2-7; D call uncertain. V was pared by 5 bases and J by 9 bases, with 14 bases between. CDR1 and CDR2 (germline): MDHEN, SYDVKM. This CDR3 has 12 residues. The CDR3 DNA reads TGTGCCAGCAGTGAGAACGATCTCGGGCAGTACTTC. Protein product: CASSENDLGQYF. Filled out from reference TRBV28 and TRBJ2-7, the complete variable domain reads DVKVTQSSRYLVKRTGEKVFLECVQDMDHENMFWYRQDPGLGLRLIYFSYDVKMKEKGDIPEGYSVSREKKERFSLILESASTNQTSMYLCASSENDLGQYFGPGTRLTVT.

A remark on this clone: The identical CDR3 is also encoded by other nucleotide sequences in the sample. V gene TRBV5-1 combines with J gene TRBJ1-6; TRBD1 might be the D (5 bases). The V gene's germline CDR1 is SGHRS and CDR2 YFSETQ. Trimming removed 5 bases at V and 5 bases at J, with 11 bases between. The CDR3 consists of 14 residues. The CDR3 loop reads CASSLTGDNSPLHF. CDR3 DNA sequence: TGCGCCAGCAGTTTGACGGGGGATAATTCACCCCTCCACTTT.

This clone was counted once. The chain couples TRBV11-3 to TRBJ2-5; TRBD1 agrees at 7 bases. Germline assignment: CDR1 SGHNT and CDR2 YENEEA. J gave up 4 bases and V 2 bases, and 16 bases lay outside the gene matches. This CDR3 has 18 amino acids. The CDR3 loop reads CASSLNSPGWDRIETQYF. CDR3 coding DNA: TGTGCCAGCAGCTTAAATTCCCCCGGATGGGACAGAATAGAGACCCAGTACTTC.

The rearrangement uses TRBV28 and TRBJ2-5; 7 nucleotides match TRBD1. Germline V gene sequence: CDR1 MDHEN, CDR2 SYDVKM. J lost 2 bases, V lost 4 bases, and 7 bases had no gene match. The CDR3 spans 15 residues. CDR3 bases: TGTGCCAGCAGTTCTCGGACAGGTGGACAAGAGACCCAGTACTTC. It encodes CASSSRTGGQETQYF.

The chain combines TRBV27 with TRBJ1-1, with TRBD1 matching 9 bases. The CDR3 runs to 15 residues. V gave up 2 bases and J gave up 6 bases; unmatched junction bases: 7. CDR1 is MNHEY, CDR2 SMNVEV, per germline (reference sequence). CDR3 sequence reads: CASSLRGQGMPEAFF. The CDR3 nucleotides are TGTGCCAGCAGTTTACGTGGACAGGGGATGCCTGAAGCTTTCTTT.